Each of the 22 T cell receptor beta chains below was sequenced from the same sample in a study of cytomegalovirus exposure and HLA in healthy donors. Primers for the PCR totalled 60 Vbeta and 13 Jbeta. Method: immunoSEQ multiplex PCR; TCRdb's copy keeps in-frame clones and lacks some. The sample lists fewer than 150,000 clones, around 80% occurring once. The sequencing sample was made of PBMCs. These receptors were obtained from a man aged 30 to 45 in good health and CMV-seronegative.

This clone was seen a few times. V usage is TRBV6-5 and J usage is TRBJ2-3; 9 bases align to TRBD1. With V trimmed by 6 bases and J by 5 bases, 6 bases remained unmatched. There are 14 residues in the CDR3. Looked up from germline, CDR1 is MNHEY and CDR2 is SVGAGI. CDR3: CASRTGTGIDTQYF. CDR3 sequence (DNA): TGTGCCAGCAGAACCGGGACAGGGATAGATACGCAGTATTTT.

The chain combines TRBV5-1 with TRBJ1-2; 9 bases are shared with TRBD1. The trim removed 3 bases at V and 6 bases at J, leaving 6 bases unmatched. Looked up from germline, CDR1 is SGHRS and CDR2 is YFSETQ. This CDR3 spans 14 amino acids. In DNA, the CDR3 is TGCGCCAGCAGCTCGTCCGGGACAGGGAATGGCTACACCTTC. It codes for CASSSSGTGNGYTF.

This clone showed up just once. The V call is TRBV25-1, the J call TRBJ2-2; TRBD1 might be the D (5 bases). Trimming removed 6 bases from V and 3 bases from J, with 20 bases in between. The CDR3 is made up of 17 amino acids. CDR1 is MGHDK and CDR2 is SYGVNS in the germline V gene. The CDR3 spells CASRAIPGQWHTGELFF. Written as DNA, the CDR3 is TGTGCCAGCAGGGCAATTCCAGGGCAATGGCACACCGGGGAGCTGTTTTTT.

The genes are TRBV4-1 and TRBJ1-2; D gene ambiguous. V dropped 4 bases and J dropped 4 bases, with 16 bases sitting between them. The CDR3 length is 15 residues. Germline V gene sequence: CDR1 MGHRA, CDR2 YSYEKL. The chain's CDR3 is CASSPSNGRSYGYTF. The CDR3, as DNA: TGCGCCAGCAGCCCATCGAACGGGAGAAGCTATGGCTACACCTTC.

This clone has more than one count but fewer than ten. The chain links TRBV28 to TRBJ2-5; no definite D call. V lost 5 bases to trimming and J lost 5 bases, with 12 bases between them. The CDR3 spans 13 residues. Germline V lookup: CDR1 MDHEN, CDR2 SYDVKM. The CDR3 sequence is CASSELVRETQYF. The CDR3, as DNA: TGTGCCAGCAGTGAGCTAGTTCGGGAGACCCAGTACTTC.

The chain carries TRBV19 and TRBJ2-3, with D hard to call. The V gene's germline CDR1 is LNHDA and CDR2 SQIVND (reference sequence). V lost 3 bases and J lost 6, with 16 bases in between. This CDR3 region has 15 residues. The CDR3 nucleotides are TGTGCCAGTAGTATGTTGGTGCAGGTTATGGATACGCAGTATTTT. Translated: CASSMLVQVMDTQYF.

The V gene is TRBV5-1, the J gene TRBJ2-5; 9 bases are shared with TRBD1. Matching the DNA end better, TRBJ2-7 makes the J call doubtful. Germline CDR1 SGHRS, CDR2 YFSETQ. The CDR3 length is 14 residues. Here the CDR3 reads CASSPGQGSTEQYF. CDR3 DNA sequence: TGCGCCAGCAGCCCGGGACAGGGCTCTACCGAGCAGTACTTC.

J is TRBJ2-3 and V is TRBV19; weak D call: TRBD2 (6 bases). CDR3 size: 16 residues. Germline CDR1 LNHDA, CDR2 SQIVND (reference sequence). The V end was cut by 5 bases, the J end by 3 bases, with 18 bases between. DNA of the CDR3: TGTGCCAGTAGTCGGTCCGGGAGATCTAGGACAGATACGCAGTATTTT. Translated, it gives CASSRSGRSRTDTQYF.

This clone has a single count. V usage is TRBV5-1 and J usage is TRBJ2-7; 9 bases match TRBD1. CDR3 length equals 15 residues. Trimming took 0 bases from V and 4 from J; bases not matched to a gene: 5. Germline CDR1 is SGHRS and CDR2 is YFSETQ. The CDR3: CASSLGHRGPYEQYF. The CDR3 bases are TGCGCCAGCAGCTTGGGGCACAGGGGGCCATACGAGCAGTACTTC.

Of note for this clone: A read error may account for a junction end that differs from germline. The chain joins TRBV5-6 to TRBJ1-2; D ambiguous. Germline CDR1 and CDR2: SGHDT and YYEEEE. This CDR3 comprises 13 residues. The CDR3 DNA is TGTGCCAGCAGCTTGGCCCGGGAGTATGGCTACCCCTTC. Its translation is CASSLAREYGYPF.

The rearrangement joins TRBV4-1 to TRBJ2-7, with TRBD1 matching 8 bases. The germline V gene has CDR1 MGHRA and CDR2 YSYEKL. This CDR3 comprises 16 residues. Losses at the gene ends were 3 bases for V and 1 base for J; bases not matched to a gene: 8. The CDR3 region is CASSHDPGQASYEQYF. CDR3 coding DNA: TGCGCCAGCAGCCACGATCCGGGACAGGCTTCCTACGAGCAGTACTTC.

This rearrangement joins TRBV19 to TRBJ2-7; TRBD2 aligns across 7 bases. The CDR3 runs to 14 residues. V lost 2 bases and J lost 5; bases outside the gene matches: 6. CDR1 is LNHDA, CDR2 SQIVND, per germline (reference sequence). The CDR3 DNA follows: TGTGCCAGTAGTATAAGGTTAACTAGCGACGAGCAGTACTTC. Its translation is CASSIRLTSDEQYF.

CDR3 sequence reads: CASSVTPRASQGNEQFF. Here the CDR3 DNA reads TGTGCCAGCAGCGTAACACCGCGGGCGTCCCAAGGCAATGAGCAGTTCTTC. The chain combines TRBV9 with TRBJ2-1; a possible D gene is TRBD2 (5 bases). The V gene lost 1 base and the J gene lost 6 bases, with 20 bases spanning the gap. CDR3 length: 17 amino acids. The germline CDR1 and CDR2 sequences are SGDLS and YYNGEE.

This chain connects TRBV11-1 to TRBJ2-3; D possibly corresponds to TRBD2 (6 bases). The germline V gene has CDR1 SGHAT and CDR2 FQDESV (reference sequence). V lost 3 bases and J 2 bases, leaving 12 bases between the germline ends. The length of the CDR3 is 15 residues. CDR3 coding DNA: TGTGCCAGCAGCTTGCGGGACCCCATCACAGATACGCAGTATTTT. Its translation is CASSLRDPITDTQYF.

The gene calls are TRBV25-1 and TRBJ1-3; the D is unclear. Trimming pared 2 bases from V and 0 bases from J, leaving 8 bases between. The CDR3 has 15 amino acids. The V gene's germline CDR1 is MGHDK and CDR2 SYGVNS. CDR3 residues: CASSEPGISGNTIYF. The CDR3 DNA reads TGTGCCAGCAGTGAACCAGGCATCTCTGGAAACACCATATATTTT.

V is TRBV5-4 and J is TRBJ1-1; D is undetermined. V lost 5 bases, J lost 1 base, and 15 bases lay in between. Germline V gene sequence: CDR1 SGHNT, CDR2 YYREEE (reference sequence). The CDR3 spans 15 residues. CDR3 protein: CASSTARQRNTEAFF. The DNA of the CDR3 is TGTGCCAGCAGTACCGCGAGGCAACGGAACACTGAAGCTTTCTTT.

The CDR3 spells CASSEFSWGTGDLGFYEQYF. CDR3 coding DNA: TGTGCCAGCAGTGAATTTAGTTGGGGGACAGGGGACCTTGGCTTCTACGAGCAGTACTTC. The chain carries TRBV6-1 and TRBJ2-7; 10 bases align to TRBD1. The CDR3 runs 20 residues. With 2 bases clipped from V and 3 bases from J, the junction kept 19 bases outside the gene matches. CDR1 and CDR2 from the germline V gene are MNHNS and SASEGT.

The V and J genes are TRBV29-1 and TRBJ1-5; D unclear. The CDR3 extends over 13 amino acids. Germline assignment: CDR1 SQVTM and CDR2 ANQGSEA. Between the trimmed V and J ends, which lost 5 bases and 7 bases, there was a span of 15 bases. CDR3 sequence (DNA): TGCAGCGTTCCTCTCAATTGGCGGCAGCCCCAGCATTTT. Its translation is CSVPLNWRQPQHF.

J is TRBJ2-5 and V is TRBV6-1; 7 bases agree with TRBD1. Losses at the gene ends were 5 bases for V and 2 bases for J; bases not matched to a gene: 2. The CDR3 runs 13 residues. Germline V gene sequence: CDR1 MNHNS, CDR2 SASEGT. CDR3 DNA: TGTGCCAGCAGTTGGGACAGTCAAGAGACCCAGTACTTC. Residues: CASSWDSQETQYF.

The CDR3 nucleotides are TGCGCCAGCAGCCAAGGTGTGGACAGGGTATTCTACACTGAAGCTTTCTTT. Translating gives CASSQGVDRVFYTEAFF. The rearrangement joins TRBV4-1 to TRBJ1-1, with 8 bases that match TRBD1. The CDR3 has 17 amino acids. The ends lost 1 base at V and 3 bases at J; junction bases unmatched: 10. CDR1 MGHRA and CDR2 YSYEKL come from the germline V gene.

The V gene is TRBV5-1, the J gene TRBJ1-1; 7 nucleotides align to TRBD1. Germline CDR1 reads SGHRS; CDR2 reads YFSETQ. This CDR3 region has 17 residues. V lost 0 bases and J lost 1; bases outside the gene matches: 9. The CDR3 here is CASSLAPPGTANTEAFF. The CDR3 DNA is TGCGCCAGCAGCTTGGCACCCCCCGGGACAGCGAACACTGAAGCTTTCTTT.

With regard to this clone: The junction does not match germline at one end; this may be a read error. The V call is TRBV6-5, the J call TRBJ1-2; D unresolved. CDR3 size: 16 residues. Germline V gene sequence: CDR1 MNHEY, CDR2 SVGAGI. The CDR3 protein is CASSYSPLSTTNGYPF. The CDR3 coding sequence is TGTGCCAGCAGTTACTCCCCCCTTTCGACAACGAATGGCTACCCCTTC.